Each of the 30 T cell receptor beta chains below was sequenced from the same sample in a study of CD8 T cells in ankylosing spondylitis. MiXCR, applied by TCRdb to the 5' RACE reads, yields one record per CDR3 protein. Among over 30,000 distinct CDR3 sequences, 16% were seen once, and the ten largest hold 45%. Sequenced sample: blood. Receptors originate from a male donor with ankylosing spondylitis or in good health (not recorded which).

A few counts support this clonotype. The chain has TRBV6-6 and TRBJ1-4, with no clear D. Germline CDR1 and CDR2: MNHNY and SVGAGI (reference sequence). Trimming left V 7 bases short and J 0 bases short, with 9 bases between. CDR3 length: 14 residues. In nucleotides, the CDR3 is TGTGCCAGCAAACTGATTGCAACTAATGAAAAACTGTTTTTT. It translates to CASKLIATNEKLFF.

V and J are TRBV5-1 and TRBJ1-1; D remains ambiguous. The CDR3 length is 13 residues. Trimming left V 4 bases short and J 5 bases short, with 12 bases between. Germline V CDR1 and CDR2: SGHRS, YFSETQ. DNA of the CDR3: TGCGCCAGCAGCCGAGAGGCGGATACTGAAGCTTTCTTT. It codes for CASSREADTEAFF.

This clonotype has ten or more counts. CDR3 protein: CAIKSRDRRYNEQFF. The CDR3 DNA reads TGTGCCATCAAAAGCCGGGACAGAAGGTACAATGAGCAGTTCTTC. V usage is TRBV10-3 and J usage is TRBJ2-1; TRBD1 agrees at 7 bases. V shed 7 bases and J 4 bases; nucleotides not matched to a gene: 10. Germline V gene lookup returns CDR1 ENHRY and CDR2 SYGVKD. CDR3 length equals 15 residues.

CDR3: CSVEGGATDTQYF. The CDR3 DNA is TGCAGCGTTGAGGGGGGGGCTACAGATACGCAGTATTTT. The chain couples TRBV29-1 to TRBJ2-3; D possibly corresponds to TRBD2 (7 bases). CDR1 and CDR2 (germline): SQVTM, ANQGSEA. This CDR3 is 13 amino acids long. The V and J ends lost 3 bases and 3 bases respectively, with 10 bases between them.

The table lists this clonotype with many counts. The chain joins TRBV28 to TRBJ2-1, with 10 bases lining up with TRBD1. The CDR3 covers 14 residues. Germline V gene sequence: CDR1 MDHEN, CDR2 SYDVKM. V was clipped by 6 bases and J by 4 bases; unmatched bases: 3. CDR3 region: CASSPGQGYNEQFF. CDR3 in DNA: TGTGCCAGCAGCCCGGGACAGGGGTACAATGAGCAGTTCTTC.

The chain carries TRBV20-1 and TRBJ2-3, with TRBD2 matching 10 bases. CDR1 is DFQATT and CDR2 is SNEGSKA in the germline V gene (reference sequence). This CDR3 is built from 15 residues. V was pared by 3 bases and J by 2 bases, with 5 bases of the junction left unmatched. CDR3: CSASSSGRATDTQYF. The CDR3 DNA sequence: TGCAGTGCTAGCTCGAGCGGGAGGGCCACAGATACGCAGTATTTT.

A few counts support this clonotype. The chain uses TRBV7-2 and TRBJ2-2, with TRBD2 as a possible D gene (5 bases). Germline V gene lookup returns CDR1 SGHTA and CDR2 FQGNSA. The V gene lost 5 bases and the J gene lost 4 bases, with 14 bases spanning the gap. This CDR3 has 15 residues. The CDR3 protein is CASSLRTQFTGELFF. CDR3 in DNA: TGTGCCAGCAGCCTCAGGACTCAGTTCACCGGGGAGCTGTTTTTT. The full variable domain, completed using reference TRBV7-2 and TRBJ2-2, is GAGVSQSPSNKVTEKGKDVELRCDPISGHTALYWYRQSLGQGLEFLIYFQGNSAPDKSGLPSDRFSAERTGGSVSTLTIQRTQQEDSAVYLCASSLRTQFTGELFFGEGSRLTVL.

This clonotype has just a few counts. The V gene is TRBV7-9, the J gene TRBJ2-7; the D gene is possibly TRBD2 (6 bases). In germline, CDR1 is SEHNR, CDR2 FQNEAQ (reference sequence). The CDR3 extends over 13 amino acids. V lost 5 bases, J lost 2 bases, and 10 bases lay in between. The CDR3: CASSPDYTYEQYF. The CDR3 nucleotides are TGTGCCAGCAGCCCGGACTATACCTACGAGCAGTACTTC.

In its sample, this clonotype was seen a few times. This CDR3 is CASTSASGNIQYF. CDR3 DNA: TGTGCCAGCACTTCGGCCTCTGGAAACATTCAGTACTTC. The chain recombines TRBV12-3 or TRBV12-4 with TRBJ2-4; no clear D gene. The CDR3 length is 13 residues. Trimming stripped 7 bases from V and 6 bases from J, with 13 bases between.

The chain employs TRBV5-1 and TRBJ2-7; 8 positions match TRBD1. Looked up from germline, CDR1 is SGHRS and CDR2 is YFSETQ. The CDR3 runs 15 residues. J gave up 2 bases and V 0 bases, and 4 bases lay outside the gene matches. The CDR3 spells CASSLASGQAYEQYF. The CDR3 region has the DNA TGCGCCAGCAGCTTGGCCTCGGGACAGGCCTACGAGCAGTACTTC.

At least ten counts were recorded for this clonotype. The chain has TRBV20-1 and TRBJ2-3; 8 positions match TRBD2. Unmatched junction bases numbered 7, after V lost 3 bases and J lost 2 bases. This CDR3 contains 15 residues. Germline CDR1 DFQATT, CDR2 SNEGSKA (reference sequence). The CDR3 DNA follows: TGCAGTGCTAGGTTCGGGGGGGGCGACACAGATACGCAGTATTTT. Translated: CSARFGGGDTDTQYF.

This clonotype was detected a few times. The chain has TRBV20-1 and TRBJ2-2; D unclear. The germline CDR1 and CDR2 sequences are DFQATT and SNEGSKA (reference sequence). Trimming removed 3 bases at V and 3 bases at J, with 8 bases between. CDR3 length: 13 amino acids. The CDR3 spells CSARVRYTGELFF. The CDR3 DNA reads TGCAGTGCTAGGGTCAGATACACCGGGGAGCTGTTTTTT.

This clonotype was recorded a few times. This chain uses TRBV6-4 with TRBJ2-1; no clear D gene. Germline V gives CDR1 MRHNA, CDR2 SNTAGT. Trimming removed 0 bases at V and 0 bases at J, with 9 bases between. There are 16 residues in the CDR3. The CDR3 nucleotides read TGTGCCAGCAGTGACTCGAGGATCCGCTCCTACAATGAGCAGTTCTTC. It is translated as CASSDSRIRSYNEQFF.

This clonotype showed up many times. The chain is built from TRBV5-1 and TRBJ2-7; D uncertain. The CDR3 has 14 residues. The germline CDR1 and CDR2 sequences are SGHRS and YFSETQ. V lost 4 bases to trimming and J lost 2 bases, with 13 bases between them. CDR3 DNA sequence: TGCGCCAGCAGCCTACGGACCGGCACCTACGAGCAGTACTTC. Translated: CASSLRTGTYEQYF.

V usage is TRBV12-3 or TRBV12-4 and J usage is TRBJ2-2; 8 bases match TRBD2. This CDR3 has 14 residues. The J segment lost 1 base and the V segment lost 5 bases, leaving 0 bases of the junction unmatched. The CDR3 region is CASSRGGNTGELFF. The DNA of the CDR3 is TGTGCCAGCAGTCGGGGGGGGAACACCGGGGAGCTGTTTTTT.

The V call is TRBV29-1, the J call TRBJ2-1, with a tentative D call TRBD1 (5 bases). V was trimmed by 1 base and J by 9 bases, leaving 10 bases between them. Germline CDR1 SQVTM, CDR2 ANQGSEA. This CDR3 is built from 12 residues. This chain's CDR3 is CSVEVRVTEQFF. The CDR3, as DNA: TGCAGCGTTGAAGTCAGGGTGACTGAGCAGTTCTTC.

The chain recombines TRBV7-9 with TRBJ1-4; TRBD1 matches 8 bases. This CDR3 comprises 14 residues. Germline CDR1 reads SEHNR; CDR2 reads FQNEAQ (reference sequence). V shed 5 bases and J 7 bases; nucleotides not matched to a gene: 6. CDR3 protein: CASSRGQGTEKLFF. In DNA form, the CDR3 reads TGTGCCAGCAGCCGCGGACAGGGAACTGAAAAACTGTTTTTT.

The chain carries TRBV6-5 and TRBJ1-1; unclear D gene. The CDR3 has 14 residues. Germline V lookup: CDR1 MNHEY, CDR2 SVGAGI. The germline V and J ends were trimmed by 4 bases and 1 base, with 10 bases remaining between them. The CDR3 is CASSSWTGNTEAFF. CDR3 coding DNA: TGTGCCAGCAGTTCGTGGACGGGGAACACTGAAGCTTTCTTT.

This sequence joins TRBV5-1 and TRBJ1-4; possibly TRBD1 for D (5 bases). Trimming pared 4 bases from V and 0 bases from J, leaving 13 bases between. Germline V lookup: CDR1 SGHRS, CDR2 YFSETQ. The CDR3 length is 16 residues. CDR3 sequence reads: CASSVGGTPTNEKLFF. CDR3 in DNA: TGCGCCAGCAGCGTCGGAGGGACCCCAACTAATGAAAAACTGTTTTTT.

This clonotype was recorded a few times. V is TRBV12-3 or TRBV12-4 and J is TRBJ2-2; D not resolved. The CDR3 covers 14 residues. The V end lost 2 bases, the J end lost 1 base, and 5 bases lay between the germline ends. CDR3 region: CASSLWENTGELFF. The CDR3 DNA reads TGTGCCAGCAGTTTATGGGAGAACACCGGGGAGCTGTTTTTT.

This chain's CDR3 is CASSQELGWETQYF. The CDR3 DNA is TGTGCCAGCAGCCAAGAATTAGGTTGGGAGACCCAGTACTTC. The chain employs TRBV14 and TRBJ2-5; D unclear. The CDR3 runs to 14 residues. Germline lookup yields CDR1 SGHDN and CDR2 FVKESK. Trimming shortened V by 0 bases and J by 5 bases, and 10 bases separated the two germline ends.

This clonotype appeared a few times. The rearrangement uses TRBV27 and TRBJ1-5, with 10 bases fitting TRBD1. This CDR3 has 16 residues. In germline, CDR1 is MNHEY, CDR2 SMNVEV (reference sequence). Trimming cost V 5 bases and J 5 bases; bases outside gene matches: 9. The CDR3 coding sequence is TGTGCCAGCAGTCAGACACCGGGACAGGGGTATCAGCCCCAGCATTTT. Translated: CASSQTPGQGYQPQHF.

This sequence joins TRBV12-3 or TRBV12-4 and TRBJ2-1; the D gene is possibly TRBD2 (5 bases). Between the trimmed V and J ends, which lost 11 bases and 13 bases, there was a span of 18 bases. The length of the CDR3 is 11 residues. The CDR3 sequence is CASGVVSVQFF. In DNA form, the CDR3 reads TGTGCCTCCGGGGTGGTTTCCGTACAGTTCTTC.

This clonotype was detected only a few times. This sequence joins TRBV28 and TRBJ2-1; TRBD1 is a possible D gene (6 bases). V dropped 4 bases and J dropped 4 bases, with 14 bases sitting between them. The V gene's germline CDR1 is MDHEN and CDR2 SYDVKM. There are 15 residues in the CDR3. CDR3 coding DNA: TGTGCCAGCAGTTCCTACAGGGCAGTTTACAATGAGCAGTTCTTC. Translated: CASSSYRAVYNEQFF. The whole variable domain, filled in from reference TRBV28 and TRBJ2-1, reads DVKVTQSSRYLVKRTGEKVFLECVQDMDHENMFWYRQDPGLGLRLIYFSYDVKMKEKGDIPEGYSVSREKKERFSLILESASTNQTSMYLCASSSYRAVYNEQFFGPGTRLTVL.

The CDR3 region is CASSPLDTEAFF. In DNA form, the CDR3 reads TGTGCCAGCAGCCCGCTGGACACTGAAGCTTTCTTT. The rearrangement links TRBV28 to TRBJ1-1; D unresolved. Germline values: CDR1 MDHEN, CDR2 SYDVKM. The V end lost 6 bases, the J end lost 3 bases, and 8 bases lay between the germline ends. The CDR3 sequence is 12 residues long. Full variable domain (missing parts from reference TRBV28 and TRBJ1-1): DVKVTQSSRYLVKRTGEKVFLECVQDMDHENMFWYRQDPGLGLRLIYFSYDVKMKEKGDIPEGYSVSREKKERFSLILESASTNQTSMYLCASSPLDTEAFFGQGTRLTVV.

This chain joins TRBV29-1 and TRBJ1-1; possibly TRBD1 for D (5 bases). Germline CDR1 and CDR2: SQVTM and ANQGSEA. The CDR3 spans 13 residues. Trimming pared 5 bases from V and 0 bases from J, leaving 10 bases between. The CDR3 DNA reads as TGCAGCGTTAAGGGGAGTTTGAACACTGAAGCTTTCTTT. It specifies CSVKGSLNTEAFF.

The V call is TRBV20-1, the J call TRBJ2-7; D might be TRBD1 or TRBD2, each matching 5 bases. The germline V gene encodes CDR1 DFQATT and CDR2 SNEGSKA (reference sequence). V was pared by 5 bases and J by 1 base, with 12 bases between. The CDR3 totals 13 residues. The CDR3 nucleotides read TGCAGTGCTGGGGGAATATCATCCTACGAGCAGTACGTC. Translated, it gives CSAGGISSYEQYV.

This clonotype showed up just a few times. The chain joins TRBV5-1 to TRBJ1-1; TRBD1 agrees at 7 bases. Germline lookup yields CDR1 SGHRS and CDR2 YFSETQ. The CDR3 contains 13 residues. With 3 bases clipped from V and 4 bases from J, the junction kept 3 bases outside the gene matches. The CDR3 region has the DNA TGCGCCAGCAGCTATGACAGGGCCACTGAAGCTTTCTTT. Translating gives CASSYDRATEAFF.

There are a few counts of this clonotype. V and J are TRBV29-1 and TRBJ2-2; no definite D call. Germline CDR1 reads SQVTM; CDR2 reads ANQGSEA. Trimming cost V 4 bases and J 2 bases, with 11 bases left between them. The CDR3 extends over 14 amino acids. The CDR3 here is CSVGFRLNTGELFF. DNA for the CDR3: TGCAGCGTTGGGTTCAGGCTTAACACCGGGGAGCTGTTTTTT.

V and J are TRBV7-3 and TRBJ2-3; D remains unclear. Trimming pared 5 bases from V and 5 bases from J, leaving 17 bases between. The CDR3 totals 15 residues. Germline CDR1 is SGHTA and CDR2 is FQGTGA. The CDR3 sequence is CASSTRPGPIDTQYF. The CDR3 coding sequence is TGTGCCAGCAGCACTCGGCCGGGCCCCATAGATACGCAGTATTTT.